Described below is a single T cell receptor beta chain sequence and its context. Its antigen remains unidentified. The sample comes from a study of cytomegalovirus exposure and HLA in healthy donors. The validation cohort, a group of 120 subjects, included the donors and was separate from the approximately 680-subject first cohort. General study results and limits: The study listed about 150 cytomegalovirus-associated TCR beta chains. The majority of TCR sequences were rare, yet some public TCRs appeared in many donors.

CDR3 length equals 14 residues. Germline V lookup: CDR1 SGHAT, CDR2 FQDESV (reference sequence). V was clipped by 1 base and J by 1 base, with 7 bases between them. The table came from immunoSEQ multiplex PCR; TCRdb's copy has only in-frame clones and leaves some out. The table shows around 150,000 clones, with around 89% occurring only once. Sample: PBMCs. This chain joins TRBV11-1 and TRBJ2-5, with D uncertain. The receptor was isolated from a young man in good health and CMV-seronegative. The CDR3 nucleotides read TGTGCCAGCAGCTTAGGGCATATCCAAGAGACCCAGTACTTC. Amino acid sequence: CASSLGHIQETQYF.